The 14 T cell receptor beta chains reported below all come from one sample, sequenced in a study of shared clonotypes between healthy human individuals. The method was immunoSEQ multiplex PCR; TCRdb's version includes in-frame clones alone and lacks a portion of them. The sample yields about 1.5 million clones, 95% to 97% seen once. The specimen was naive CD4+ T cells sorted from blood. Subset indicated: CD45RA+ positively selected. The receptors were gathered from a man aged 30 to 39 in good health.

The chain joins TRBV28 to TRBJ1-5; 9 bases align to TRBD1. J gave up 5 bases and V 4 bases, and 9 bases lay outside the gene matches. The CDR3 runs to 16 residues. Germline V gives CDR1 MDHEN, CDR2 SYDVKM. The CDR3, as DNA: TGTGCCAGCAGTTCCCTGGGGACAGGGACCGATCAGCCCCAGCATTTT. Its protein is CASSSLGTGTDQPQHF.

The chain uses TRBV6-1 and TRBJ2-6; TRBD1 aligns across 10 bases. The CDR3 sequence is 16 residues long. Germline V CDR1 and CDR2: MNHNS, SASEGT. J gave up 4 bases and V 4 bases, and 4 bases lay outside the gene matches. DNA of the CDR3: TGTGCCAGCAGTGGGACAGGGGGTCGGGGGGCCAACGTCCTGACTTTC. Translated, it gives CASSGTGGRGANVLTF.

The chain couples TRBV4-1 to TRBJ1-2, with D possibly TRBD1 on 5 matching bases. There are 15 residues in the CDR3. CDR1 is MGHRA and CDR2 is YSYEKL in the germline V gene. The V and J ends lost 1 base and 2 bases respectively, with 11 bases between them. This CDR3 reads CASSQVRDLNYGYTF. DNA for the CDR3: TGCGCCAGCAGCCAAGTCAGGGATTTAAACTATGGCTACACCTTC.

This clone was detected a few times. This chain connects TRBV6-5 to TRBJ2-2; TRBD1 aligns across 8 bases. J was trimmed by 4 bases and V by 5 bases; bases with no gene match: 0. Germline CDR1 reads MNHEY; CDR2 reads SVGAGI. The CDR3 totals 13 residues. Here the CDR3 DNA reads TGTGCCAGCAGTGACAGGGGCACCGGGGAGCTGTTTTTT. Translation gives CASSDRGTGELFF.

The V call is TRBV10-3, the J call TRBJ2-1; TRBD2 agrees at 9 bases. The germline CDR1 and CDR2 sequences are ENHRY and SYGVKD. The CDR3 length is 15 residues. Germline trimming cut 10 bases from V and 3 bases from J; bases unmatched to any gene: 10. The CDR3 nucleotides are TGTGCCACCAGCCGGCGGGAGGGCGACTACAATGAGCAGTTCTTC. This encodes CATSRREGDYNEQFF.

For this clone: Additional DNA sequences in this sample encode the identical CDR3. The gene calls are TRBV18 and TRBJ1-4; no firm D call. The CDR3 is made up of 15 amino acids. Per germline, CDR1 KGHSH and CDR2 LQKENI. Trimming shortened V by 3 bases and J by 0 bases, and 8 bases separated the two germline ends. This CDR3 is CASSPPGTTNEKLFF. The DNA of the CDR3 is TGTGCCAGCTCACCGCCGGGAACAACTAATGAAAAACTGTTTTTT.

This chain connects TRBV7-2 to TRBJ2-5; 11 bases align to TRBD2. The V segment lost 1 base and the J segment 5 bases; nucleotides outside the gene matches: 9. Germline CDR1 SGHTA, CDR2 FQGNSA. This CDR3 spans 17 amino acids. CDR3 DNA: TGTGCCAGCAGCTTAGATTGGGTGTCTAGCGGGAGGGAGACCCAGTACTTC. Protein sequence: CASSLDWVSSGRETQYF.

J is TRBJ2-3 and V is TRBV25-1; D perhaps matches TRBD1 (5 bases). The germline CDR1 and CDR2 sequences are MGHDK and SYGVNS. This CDR3 comprises 14 residues. Trimming removed 7 bases at V and 0 bases at J, with 11 bases between. The CDR3 here is CASTPQVSTDTQYF. DNA for the CDR3: TGTGCCAGCACGCCACAGGTTAGCACAGATACGCAGTATTTT.

This sequence joins TRBV4-1 and TRBJ2-7; maybe TRBD2 (6 bases). The CDR3 contains 15 residues. Germline assignment: CDR1 MGHRA and CDR2 YSYEKL. V lost 5 bases, J lost 6 bases, and 20 bases lay in between. CDR3 amino acids: CASSFSGVEGLEQYF. The CDR3, as DNA: TGCGCCAGCAGCTTTTCGGGAGTCGAGGGTCTCGAGCAGTACTTC.

A single count supports this clone. The V call is TRBV5-1, the J call TRBJ2-1, with TRBD1 identical over 9 bases. CDR3 length: 15 residues. Germline-derived CDR1 and CDR2 are SGHRS and YFSETQ. After removal of 0 bases from V and 7 bases from J, the junction contained 5 bases not matched to a gene. As DNA, the CDR3 is TGCGCCAGCAGCTTGGGACAGGGGGTGGGTAATGAGCAGTTCTTC. It encodes CASSLGQGVGNEQFF.

The rearrangement joins TRBV6-1 to TRBJ1-2; TRBD1 agrees at 7 bases. V lost 2 bases and J lost 3; bases outside the gene matches: 6. This CDR3 region has 15 residues. Per germline, CDR1 MNHNS and CDR2 SASEGT. CDR3 amino acids: CASSERRQGDYGYTF. The CDR3 coding sequence is TGTGCCAGCAGTGAACGGCGACAGGGCGACTATGGCTACACCTTC.

The chain combines TRBV2 with TRBJ1-5; a weak D match, TRBD1 (5 bases). Germline CDR1 is SNHLY and CDR2 is FYNNEI. V lost 4 bases, J lost 3 bases, and 10 bases lay in between. This CDR3 comprises 14 residues. The CDR3: CASSGDGINQPQHF. For the CDR3, the DNA is TGTGCCAGCAGTGGGGACGGTATCAATCAGCCCCAGCATTTT.

The chain links TRBV9 to TRBJ2-5, with D perhaps matching TRBD1 (6 bases). This CDR3 spans 13 amino acids. CDR1 is SGDLS, CDR2 YYNGEE, per germline. Between the trimmed V and J ends, which lost 4 bases and 5 bases, there was a span of 12 bases. The DNA for the CDR3 is TGTGCCAGCAGCAGACAGGTCGACGAGACCCAGTACTTC. This codes for CASSRQVDETQYF.

V is TRBV6-1 and J is TRBJ2-7; TRBD1 matches at 9 bases. This CDR3 contains 16 residues. The germline V gene encodes CDR1 MNHNS and CDR2 SASEGT. V dropped 4 bases and J dropped 1; count of bases not matched to a gene: 8. In DNA form, the CDR3 reads TGTGCCAGCAGTGCTCAGTCCGGGACAGGGTCCTACGAGCAGTACTTC. Translated, it gives CASSAQSGTGSYEQYF.